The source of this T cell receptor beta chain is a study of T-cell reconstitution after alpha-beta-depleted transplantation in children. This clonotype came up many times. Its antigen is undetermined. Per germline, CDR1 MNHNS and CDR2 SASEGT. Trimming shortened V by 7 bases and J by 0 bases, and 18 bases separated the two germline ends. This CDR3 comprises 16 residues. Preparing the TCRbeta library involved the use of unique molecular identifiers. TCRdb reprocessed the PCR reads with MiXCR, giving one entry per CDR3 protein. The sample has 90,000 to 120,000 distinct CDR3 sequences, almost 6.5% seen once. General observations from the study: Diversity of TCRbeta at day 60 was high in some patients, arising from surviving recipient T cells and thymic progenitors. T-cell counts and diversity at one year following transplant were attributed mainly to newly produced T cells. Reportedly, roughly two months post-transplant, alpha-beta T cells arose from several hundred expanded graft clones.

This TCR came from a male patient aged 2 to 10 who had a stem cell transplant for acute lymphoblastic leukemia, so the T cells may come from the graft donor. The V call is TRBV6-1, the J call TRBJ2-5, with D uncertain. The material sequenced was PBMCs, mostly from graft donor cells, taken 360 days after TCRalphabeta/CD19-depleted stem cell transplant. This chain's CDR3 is CASTLKWGRDQETQYF. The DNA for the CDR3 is TGTGCCAGCACCCTTAAGTGGGGTCGGGACCAAGAGACCCAGTACTTC.